These 11 T cell receptor beta chains originate from one sample sequenced in a study of OX40 agonist ivuxolimab in advanced cancers. Data came from immunoSEQ multiplex PCR; TCRdb stores just in-frame clones and leaves some out. This table holds nearly 80,000 clones, 70% to 85% found once. This material consisted of CD4+ or CD8+ T cells sorted from blood, taken in a trial of the OX40 agonist ivuxolimab. These receptors originate from an adult with an advanced solid tumor such as melanoma, head and neck, liver or kidney cancer.

The rearrangement uses TRBV2 and TRBJ1-1; D is possibly TRBD1 (6 bases). The V gene lost 7 bases and the J gene lost 4 bases, with 16 bases spanning the gap. This CDR3 contains 14 residues. Germline V gene sequence: CDR1 SNHLY, CDR2 FYNNEI. The CDR3: CASMRGGAGTEAFF. CDR3 nucleotide sequence: TGTGCCAGCATGCGGGGGGGCGCGGGCACTGAAGCTTTCTTT.

The V gene is TRBV5-1, the J gene TRBJ2-5, with D unclear. Trimming shortened V by 0 bases and J by 4 bases, and 7 bases separated the two germline ends. This CDR3 comprises 13 residues. Germline V gene data show CDR1 as SGHRS and CDR2 as YFSETQ. CDR3 DNA: TGCGCCAGCAGCTTGGACCGACGAGAGACCCAGTACTTC. Protein sequence: CASSLDRRETQYF.

V usage is TRBV6-6 and J usage is TRBJ1-1; TRBD1 matches 7 bases. The CDR3 consists of 12 residues. With V trimmed by 6 bases and J by 4 bases, 2 bases remained unmatched. CDR1 MNHNY and CDR2 SVGAGI come from the germline V gene (reference sequence). CDR3 bases: TGTGCCAGCAGAGGGGGCAGCACTGAAGCTTTCTTT. It specifies CASRGGSTEAFF.

This chain joins TRBV5-4 and TRBJ1-4; possibly TRBD1 for D (5 bases). V was pared by 3 bases and J by 1 base, with 13 bases between. From germline, CDR1 is SGHNT and CDR2 YYREEE (reference sequence). This CDR3 comprises 16 residues. CDR3 bases: TGTGCCAGCAGCTCCGGAGGGGTAGGAACTAATGAAAAACTGTTTTTT. It encodes CASSSGGVGTNEKLFF.

This chain links TRBV5-1 with TRBJ2-3, with 8 bases lining up with TRBD2. CDR1 and CDR2 from the germline V gene are SGHRS and YFSETQ. V shed 7 bases and J 8 bases; nucleotides not matched to a gene: 18. The CDR3 totals 16 residues. The CDR3 here is CASLAFAGGREATQYF. CDR3 coding DNA: TGCGCCAGCCTGGCTTTCGCGGGGGGCCGCGAGGCTACGCAGTATTTT.

The gene calls are TRBV11-2 and TRBJ2-5; 12 bases align to TRBD2. The V and J ends lost 3 bases and 1 base, in that order; junction bases with no gene match: 3. Germline CDR1 and CDR2: SGHAT and FQNNGV. This CDR3 comprises 16 residues. CDR3 nucleotides: TGTGCCAGCAGCTTGGGACTAGCGGGCTTCCAAGAGACCCAGTACTTC. Its protein is CASSLGLAGFQETQYF.

The CDR3 spells CASSLKPGQSPGELFF. For the CDR3, the DNA is TGTGCCAGCAGCCTGAAACCGGGACAGTCCCCCGGGGAGCTGTTTTTT. The rearrangement joins TRBV5-4 to TRBJ2-2; 7 nucleotides align to TRBD1. Germline loops: CDR1 SGHNT, CDR2 YYREEE (reference sequence). This CDR3 region has 16 residues. Germline trimming cut 4 bases from V and 6 bases from J; bases unmatched to any gene: 12.

The genes are TRBV29-1 and TRBJ1-1, with TRBD1 identical over 10 bases. The CDR3 runs to 13 residues. Germline-derived CDR1 and CDR2 are SQVTM and ANQGSEA. V lost 5 bases, J lost 5 bases, and 5 bases stayed unmatched. The CDR3 DNA is TGCAGCGTTAAAAGGACAGGGGGAACTGAAGCTTTCTTT. Protein: CSVKRTGGTEAFF.

The chain uses TRBV28 and TRBJ2-7; 11 nucleotides line up with TRBD1. The CDR3 is 14 amino acids. Germline loops: CDR1 MDHEN, CDR2 SYDVKM. V was clipped by 7 bases and J by 3 bases; unmatched bases: 5. CDR3 coding DNA: TGTGCCAGCACCAGGGACAGGGGGGGCTACGAGCAGTACGTC. Protein: CASTRDRGGYEQYV.

The chain combines TRBV7-9 with TRBJ1-1; the D gene is possibly TRBD1 (5 bases). Germline V gene data show CDR1 as SEHNR and CDR2 as FQNEAQ (reference sequence). CDR3 length: 13 residues. Trimming removed 4 bases from V and 10 bases from J, with 16 bases in between. The CDR3 nucleotides are TGTGCCAGCAGCTCGACAGTCTACTCAGTAGCTTTCTTT. This codes for CASSSTVYSVAFF.

This clone showed up just once. V and J are TRBV7-9 and TRBJ2-1; D remains unclear. From germline, CDR1 is SEHNR and CDR2 FQNEAQ (reference sequence). The CDR3 contains 14 residues. The V gene lost 2 bases and the J gene lost 8 bases, with 13 bases spanning the gap. CDR3 sequence reads: CASSLPPKWDEQFF. The CDR3 nucleotides are TGTGCCAGCAGCTTACCGCCCAAGTGGGATGAGCAGTTCTTC.